This T cell receptor beta chain comes out of a study of T cells in Graves' hyperthyroidism and ophthalmopathy. About the study: Initial diagnosis, before any treatment, was when peripheral blood was collected. Whole-study findings and limits: Ophthalmopathy cases were set apart from stable hyperthyroidism by a 13 V-J model.

Trimming removed 5 bases from V and 0 bases from J, with 11 bases in between. Looked up from germline, CDR1 is SGHRS and CDR2 is YFSETQ. The CDR3 runs to 14 residues. This clonotype was counted between two and nine times. Its antigen is unidentified. Exclusion of a patient resulted from uncontrolled infection, other autoimmune disease, pregnancy or lactation. Fresh peripheral blood, 10 ml, yielded the PBMCs. RNA transcripts yielded amplified TCR beta CDR3 regions. A set of HTBI primers served as the primers for a first-round RT-PCR of the TCR CDR3. TCRdb reprocessed the multiplex PCR reads via MiXCR and lists one record per CDR3 protein. In the table there are some 400,000 distinct CDR3 sequences, about 14% of which are singletons.

Sequenced material: blood. The genes are TRBV5-1 and TRBJ1-2; D remains ambiguous. This receptor was identified in a woman aged 55-70 years with Graves' hyperthyroidism. As DNA, the CDR3 is TGCGCCAGCAGTCAGACTTCACCTAACTATGGCTACACCTTC. Protein product: CASSQTSPNYGYTF.